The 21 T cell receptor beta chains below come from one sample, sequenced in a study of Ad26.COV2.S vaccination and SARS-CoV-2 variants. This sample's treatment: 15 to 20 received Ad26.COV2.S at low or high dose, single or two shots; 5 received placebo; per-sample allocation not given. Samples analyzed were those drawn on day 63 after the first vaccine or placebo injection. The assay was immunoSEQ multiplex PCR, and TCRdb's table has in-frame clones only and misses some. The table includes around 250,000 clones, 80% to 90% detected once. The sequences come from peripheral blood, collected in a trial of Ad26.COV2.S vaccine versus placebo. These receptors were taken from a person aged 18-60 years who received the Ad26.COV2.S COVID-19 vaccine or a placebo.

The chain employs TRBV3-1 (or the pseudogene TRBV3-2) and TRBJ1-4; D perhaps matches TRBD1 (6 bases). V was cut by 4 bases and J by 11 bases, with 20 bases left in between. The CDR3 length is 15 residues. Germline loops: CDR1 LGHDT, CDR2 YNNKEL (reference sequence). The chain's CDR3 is CASSPRDRSRGKLFF. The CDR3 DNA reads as TGTGCCAGCAGCCCCCGGGACCGCTCAAGGGGGAAACTGTTTTTT.

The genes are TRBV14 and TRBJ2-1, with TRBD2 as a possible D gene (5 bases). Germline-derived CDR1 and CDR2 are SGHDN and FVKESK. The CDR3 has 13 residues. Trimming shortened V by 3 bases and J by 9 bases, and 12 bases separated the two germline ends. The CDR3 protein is CASSQDWPTEQFF. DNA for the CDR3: TGTGCCAGCAGCCAGGACTGGCCCACTGAGCAGTTCTTC. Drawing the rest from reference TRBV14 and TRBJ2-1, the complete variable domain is EAGVTQFPSHSVIEKGQTVTLRCDPISGHDNLYWYRRVMGKEIKFLLHFVKESKQDESGMPNNRFLAERTGGTYSTLKVQPAELEDSGVYFCASSQDWPTEQFFGPGTRLTVL.

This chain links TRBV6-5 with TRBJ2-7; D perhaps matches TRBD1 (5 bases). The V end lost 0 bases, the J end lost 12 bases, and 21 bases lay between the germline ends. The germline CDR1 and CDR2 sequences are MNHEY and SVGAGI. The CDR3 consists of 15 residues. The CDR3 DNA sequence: TGTGCCAGCAGTTACTCTGTTTCTGGCAGGGATCATCCGTACTTC. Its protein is CASSYSVSGRDHPYF.

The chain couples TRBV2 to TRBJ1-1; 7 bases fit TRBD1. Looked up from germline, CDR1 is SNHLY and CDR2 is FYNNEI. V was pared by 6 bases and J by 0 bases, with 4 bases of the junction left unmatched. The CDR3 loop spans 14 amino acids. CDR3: CASSRDRLNTEAFF. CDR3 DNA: TGTGCCAGCAGCCGGGACAGACTGAACACTGAAGCTTTCTTT.

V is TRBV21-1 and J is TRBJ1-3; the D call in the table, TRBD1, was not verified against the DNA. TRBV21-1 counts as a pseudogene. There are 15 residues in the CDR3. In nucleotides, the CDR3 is TGTGCCAGCAGCAAGAGGGGGCTACGGGGAAACACCATATATTTT. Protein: CASSKRGLRGNTIYF.

CDR3 nucleotide sequence: TGTGCCAGCAGTTTATGGCCGACTGAAGCTTTCTTT. Translated: CASSLWPTEAFF. The chain uses TRBV12-3 or TRBV12-4 and TRBJ1-1; D is undetermined. The CDR3 runs to 12 residues. V was shortened by 2 bases and J by 5 bases, with 6 bases between the two germline ends.

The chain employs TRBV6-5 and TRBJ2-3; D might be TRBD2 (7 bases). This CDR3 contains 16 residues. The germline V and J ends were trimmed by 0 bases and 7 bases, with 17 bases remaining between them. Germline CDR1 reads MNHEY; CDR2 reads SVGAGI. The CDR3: CASSYSGGLGGYTQYF. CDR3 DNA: TGTGCCAGCAGTTACTCGGGGGGCTTGGGAGGGTATACGCAGTATTTT.

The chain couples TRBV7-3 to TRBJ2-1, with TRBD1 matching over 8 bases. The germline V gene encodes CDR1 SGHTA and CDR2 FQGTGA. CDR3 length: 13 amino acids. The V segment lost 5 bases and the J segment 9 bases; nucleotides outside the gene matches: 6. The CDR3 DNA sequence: TGTGCCAGCAGCCCTTACAGGGGGACTGAGCAGTTCTTC. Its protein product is CASSPYRGTEQFF.

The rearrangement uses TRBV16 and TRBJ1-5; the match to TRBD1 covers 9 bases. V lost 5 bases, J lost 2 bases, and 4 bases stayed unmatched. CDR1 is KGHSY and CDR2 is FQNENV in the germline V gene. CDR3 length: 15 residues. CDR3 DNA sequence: TGTGCCAGCAGCGGACAGGGGTTCGGCAATCAGCCCCAGCATTTT. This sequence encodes CASSGQGFGNQPQHF.

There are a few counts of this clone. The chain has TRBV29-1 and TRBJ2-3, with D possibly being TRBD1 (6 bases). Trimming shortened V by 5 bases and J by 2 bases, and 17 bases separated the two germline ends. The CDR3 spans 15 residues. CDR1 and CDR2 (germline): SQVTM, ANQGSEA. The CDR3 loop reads CSVNLQGNPTDTQYF. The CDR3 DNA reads TGCAGCGTTAATTTACAGGGAAACCCCACAGATACGCAGTATTTT.

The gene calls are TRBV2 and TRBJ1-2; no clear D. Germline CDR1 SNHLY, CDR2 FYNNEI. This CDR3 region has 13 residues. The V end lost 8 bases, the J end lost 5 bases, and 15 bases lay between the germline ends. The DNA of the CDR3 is TGTGCCAGCTCCCGGGAATCCTATTATGGCTACACCTTC. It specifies CASSRESYYGYTF.

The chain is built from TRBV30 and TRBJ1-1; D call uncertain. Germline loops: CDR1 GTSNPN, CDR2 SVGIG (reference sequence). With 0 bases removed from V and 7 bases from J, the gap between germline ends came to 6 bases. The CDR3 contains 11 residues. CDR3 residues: CAWSVRGEAFF. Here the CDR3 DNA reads TGTGCCTGGAGTGTACGGGGTGAAGCTTTCTTT. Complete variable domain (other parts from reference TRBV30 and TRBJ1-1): SQTIHQWPATLVQPVGSPLSLECTVEGTSNPNLYWYRQAAGRGLQLLFYSVGIGQISSEVPQNLSASRPQDRQFILSSKKLLLSDSGFYLCAWSVRGEAFFGQGTRLTVV.

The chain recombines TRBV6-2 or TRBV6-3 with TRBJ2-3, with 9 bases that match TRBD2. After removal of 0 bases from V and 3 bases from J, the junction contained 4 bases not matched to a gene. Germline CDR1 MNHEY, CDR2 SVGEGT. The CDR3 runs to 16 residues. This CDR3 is CASSYSTRGGTDTQYF. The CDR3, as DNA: TGTGCCAGCAGTTACTCTACGCGGGGGGGGACAGATACGCAGTATTTT.

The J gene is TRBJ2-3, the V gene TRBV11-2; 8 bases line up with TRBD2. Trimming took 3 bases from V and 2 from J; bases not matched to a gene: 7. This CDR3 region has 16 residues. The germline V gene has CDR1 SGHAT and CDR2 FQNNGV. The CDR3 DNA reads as TGTGCCAGCAGCTTTAGGACCGGGGGGGCCACAGATACGCAGTATTTT. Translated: CASSFRTGGATDTQYF.

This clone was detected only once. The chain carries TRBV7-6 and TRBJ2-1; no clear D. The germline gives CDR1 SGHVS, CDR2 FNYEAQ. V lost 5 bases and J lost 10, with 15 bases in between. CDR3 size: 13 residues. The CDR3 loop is CASSLRKSEEQFF. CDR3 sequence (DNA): TGTGCCAGCAGCCTACGAAAAAGCGAGGAGCAGTTCTTC.

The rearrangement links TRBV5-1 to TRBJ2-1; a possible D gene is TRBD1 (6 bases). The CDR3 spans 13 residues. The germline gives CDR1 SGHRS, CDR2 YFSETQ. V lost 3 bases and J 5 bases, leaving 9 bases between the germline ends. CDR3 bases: TGCGCCAGCAGCTCAGACAGGAACAATGAGCAGTTCTTC. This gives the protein CASSSDRNNEQFF.

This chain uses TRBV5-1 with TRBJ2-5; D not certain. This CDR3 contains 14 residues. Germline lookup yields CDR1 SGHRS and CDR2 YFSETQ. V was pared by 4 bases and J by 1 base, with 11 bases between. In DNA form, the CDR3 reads TGCGCCAGCAGCCTTAAAGGGCCCCAAGAGACCCAGTACTTC. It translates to CASSLKGPQETQYF.

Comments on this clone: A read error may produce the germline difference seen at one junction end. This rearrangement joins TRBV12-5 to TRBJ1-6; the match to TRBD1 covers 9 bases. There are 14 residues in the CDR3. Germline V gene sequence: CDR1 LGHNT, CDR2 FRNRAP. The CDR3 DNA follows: TGTGCTAGTGGCTTGGGACAGGGAAGTTCACCCCTCCACTTT. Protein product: CASGLGQGSSPLHF.

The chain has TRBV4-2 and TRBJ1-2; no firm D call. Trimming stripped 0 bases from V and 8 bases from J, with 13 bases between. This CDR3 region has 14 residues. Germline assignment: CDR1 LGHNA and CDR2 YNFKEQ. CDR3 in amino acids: CASSQDVGVSGYTF. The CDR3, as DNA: TGTGCCAGCAGCCAAGATGTCGGGGTGAGCGGCTACACCTTC.

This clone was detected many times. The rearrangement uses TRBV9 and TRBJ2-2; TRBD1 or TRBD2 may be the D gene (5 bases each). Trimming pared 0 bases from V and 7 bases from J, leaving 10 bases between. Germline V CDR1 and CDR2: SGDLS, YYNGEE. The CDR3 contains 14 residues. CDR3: CASSVVWGNGELFF. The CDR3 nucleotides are TGTGCCAGCAGCGTAGTCTGGGGGAACGGGGAGCTGTTTTTT.

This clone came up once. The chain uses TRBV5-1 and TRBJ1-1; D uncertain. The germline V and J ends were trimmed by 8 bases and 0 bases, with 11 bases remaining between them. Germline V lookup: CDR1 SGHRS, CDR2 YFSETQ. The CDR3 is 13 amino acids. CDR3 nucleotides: TGCGCCAGGGGCGGATTTATGAACACTGAAGCTTTCTTT. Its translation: CARGGFMNTEAFF.